This T cell receptor beta chain was retrieved from a study of CD8 T cells in Susac syndrome. Notes on the study in general: When the CD4+ T cell repertoires of patients with Susac syndrome were examined, they did not show any clonal expansion.

The diagnostic criteria for definite or probable disease, as recently defined, were met by the patients with Susac syndrome. It was negative isolation that provided the CD8+ and CD4+ T cells, whereas TEMRA cells were enriched by FACS. RNA in amounts of about 0.5 to 1 ug was reverse transcribed with random hexamers. The method of amplification for TCR beta CDR3 was immunoSEQ multiplex PCR, covering 54 Vbeta and 13 Jbeta. TCRdb analysed the immunoSEQ multiplex PCR reads with MiXCR anew, one entry per CDR3 protein. The data show approximately 150,000 distinct CDR3 sequences, around 95% seen once. The CDR3 contains 15 residues. With V trimmed by 3 bases and J by 7 bases, 9 bases remained unmatched. The germline CDR1 and CDR2 sequences are MGHRA and YSYEKL. Comment on this clonotype: Its target is not known.

The chain is built from TRBV4-1 and TRBJ1-5, with 7 nucleotides matching TRBD1. The sequence came from a human donor with Susac syndrome. The sequenced sample was CD4+ T cells from PBMCs. The CDR3 here is CASSHDRAGGQPQHF. CDR3 in DNA: TGCGCCAGCAGCCATGACAGGGCGGGAGGGCAGCCCCAGCATTTT.